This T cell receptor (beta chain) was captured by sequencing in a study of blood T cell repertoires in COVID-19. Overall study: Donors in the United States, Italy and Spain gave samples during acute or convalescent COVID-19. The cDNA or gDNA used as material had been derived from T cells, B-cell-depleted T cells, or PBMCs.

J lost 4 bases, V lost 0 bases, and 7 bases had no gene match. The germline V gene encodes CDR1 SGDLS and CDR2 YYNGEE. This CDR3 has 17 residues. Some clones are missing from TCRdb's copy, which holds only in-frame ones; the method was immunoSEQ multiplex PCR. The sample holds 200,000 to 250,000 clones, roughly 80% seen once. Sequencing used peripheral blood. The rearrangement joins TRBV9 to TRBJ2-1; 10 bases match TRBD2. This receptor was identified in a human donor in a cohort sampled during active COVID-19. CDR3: CASSVDGIAGGYNEQFF. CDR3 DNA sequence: TGTGCCAGCAGCGTAGATGGAATAGCGGGAGGTTACAATGAGCAGTTCTTC.